A single sample is the source of the 32 T cell receptor beta chains below, sequenced in a study of monozygotic twins with inflammatory bowel disease. TCRdb reprocessed the 5' RACE reads; each CDR3 protein has one entry and no DNA is given. Listed are about 380,000 distinct CDR3 sequences; 2.6% falls within the top ten. Material for sequencing was blood. Receptor source: a human donor with ulcerative colitis or Crohn's disease, or a healthy co-twin of an affected twin (not recorded which).

CDR3 amino acids: CASSESPGQGADEQFF. The chain recombines TRBV2 with TRBJ2-1; with no DNA, the TCRdb D assignment of TRBD1 cannot be verified. CDR1 is SNHLY and CDR2 is FYNNEI in the germline V gene. The CDR3 runs 16 residues. Full variable domain (rest looked up from reference TRBV2 and TRBJ2-1): EPEVTQTPSHQVTQMGQEVILRCVPISNHLYFYWYRQILGQKVEFLVSFYNNEISEKSEIFDDQFSVERPDGSNFTLKIRSTKLEDSAMYFCASSESPGQGADEQFFGPGTRLTVL.

This chain connects TRBV7-8 to TRBJ2-7; the D call of TRBD1 rests on TCRdb alone, since no DNA is present to check it. This CDR3 has 18 amino acids. Per the germline V gene, CDR1 is SGHVS and CDR2 is FQNEAQ. The CDR3 sequence: CASSQTNLQGSSVYEQYF.

V usage is TRBV27 and J usage is TRBJ2-7; TCRdb returns TRBD1, unconfirmable since there is no DNA. The CDR3 covers 15 residues. Germline V gives CDR1 MNHEY, CDR2 SMNVEV (reference sequence). The CDR3 sequence: CASSLGTPILYEQYF.

Here the CDR3 reads CASSLLLETQYF. The V and J genes are TRBV7-2 and TRBJ2-5. The CDR3 contains 12 residues. Germline-derived CDR1 and CDR2 are SGHTA and FQGNSA.

J is TRBJ1-1 and V is TRBV19; TCRdb proposes TRBD1, but this gene call is untestable without DNA. CDR1 and CDR2 from the germline V gene are LNHDA and SQIVND (reference sequence). The CDR3 sequence is 16 residues long. CDR3 sequence reads: CASSPGQGGRNTEAFF.

The chain links TRBV5-1 to TRBJ2-3; TCRdb's D gene call, TRBD2, goes unchecked for lack of DNA. CDR3 length: 17 residues. CDR1 is SGHRS and CDR2 is YFSETQ in the germline V gene. The CDR3 here is CASSALVGAGSTDTQYF.

This chain uses TRBV28 with TRBJ2-7. The CDR3 extends over 14 amino acids. In germline, CDR1 is MDHEN, CDR2 SYDVKM. The CDR3 protein is CASSLMVSSYEQYF.

CDR3 protein: CASSYSERGGPSEQFF. The genes are TRBV6-5 and TRBJ2-1; the D gene TCRdb calls, TRBD2, cannot be checked with no DNA. CDR1 MNHEY and CDR2 SVGAGI come from the germline V gene. The CDR3 spans 16 residues.

The chain carries TRBV6-2 or TRBV6-3 and TRBJ2-7. The CDR3 covers 12 residues. The germline gives CDR1 MNHEY, CDR2 SVGEGT. CDR3: CASSYPPYEQYF.

The chain carries TRBV12-3 or TRBV12-4 and TRBJ2-1; as DNA is missing, the TRBD1 call by TCRdb cannot be tested. The CDR3 consists of 16 residues. The CDR3 sequence: CASSLSNRAGSREQFF.

The rearrangement uses TRBV7-2 and TRBJ1-5; TCRdb indicates TRBD1, and absent DNA this call remains unverified. The CDR3 has 17 amino acids. Germline V gene sequence: CDR1 SGHTA, CDR2 FQGNSA. CDR3 residues: CASSSLGGQFSNQPQHF.

The chain employs TRBV9 and TRBJ2-5; TCRdb returns TRBD1, unconfirmable since there is no DNA. There are 14 residues in the CDR3. Germline assignment: CDR1 SGDLS and CDR2 YYNGEE. The CDR3: CASSHGTGVETQYF.

The chain is built from TRBV19 and TRBJ2-3; TCRdb selects TRBD2, and the lack of DNA leaves this call unchecked. Germline V lookup: CDR1 LNHDA, CDR2 SQIVND (reference sequence). This CDR3 region has 15 residues. The CDR3 reads CASNHRLAGSDTQYF.

The CDR3 reads CSARDSREQYF. The chain carries TRBV20-1 and TRBJ2-7. Germline V CDR1 and CDR2: DFQATT, SNEGSKA (reference sequence). The CDR3 is 11 amino acids.

J is TRBJ2-1 and V is TRBV29-1. The CDR3 covers 14 residues. CDR1 and CDR2 from the germline V gene are SQVTM and ANQGSEA. This chain's CDR3 is CSADTGLLYNEQFF.

The CDR3 here is CASSSPYSRGGYGYTF. The rearrangement uses TRBV7-2 and TRBJ1-2; the D gene TCRdb calls, TRBD1, cannot be checked with no DNA. The CDR3 covers 16 residues. The germline gives CDR1 SGHTA, CDR2 FQGNSA.

J is TRBJ1-1 and V is TRBV20-1; TCRdb returns TRBD1, unconfirmable since there is no DNA. In germline, CDR1 is DFQATT, CDR2 SNEGSKA (reference sequence). The CDR3 is made up of 14 amino acids. The CDR3 protein is CSASRGGARPEAFF.

V usage is TRBV7-9 and J usage is TRBJ2-1. The CDR3 sequence is 13 residues long. Germline CDR1 and CDR2: SEHNR and FQNEAQ (reference sequence). The CDR3: CASSAKDYNEQFF.

This chain connects TRBV6-6 to TRBJ2-7; TCRdb picks TRBD1, but there is no DNA to check that call. The CDR3 has 13 residues. The germline CDR1 and CDR2 sequences are MNHNY and SVGAGI (reference sequence). CDR3 amino acids: CASNPGRELEQYF.

The chain is built from TRBV6-2 or TRBV6-3 and TRBJ2-7; TCRdb selects TRBD1, and the lack of DNA leaves this call unchecked. The length of the CDR3 is 14 residues. Germline V CDR1 and CDR2: MNHEY, SVGEGT. CDR3 sequence: CASSYGGRLYEQYF.

This chain uses TRBV29-1 with TRBJ2-3; TCRdb's D call of TRBD1 is untestable without DNA. The CDR3 spans 12 residues. The germline CDR1 and CDR2 sequences are SQVTM and ANQGSEA. The CDR3 protein is CSATGGEDTQYF.

The J gene is TRBJ1-5, the V gene TRBV19. The CDR3 has 14 amino acids. Germline V lookup: CDR1 LNHDA, CDR2 SQIVND (reference sequence). The CDR3 is CASSKVQADQPQHF.

This rearrangement joins TRBV4-3 to TRBJ2-3. The V gene's germline CDR1 is LGHNA and CDR2 YSLEER. This CDR3 has 15 amino acids. CDR3: CASSQDQQRTDTQYF.

The chain uses TRBV29-1 and TRBJ1-2; checking the TCRdb D call of TRBD1 is not possible without DNA. The CDR3 sequence is 11 residues long. The germline V gene has CDR1 SQVTM and CDR2 ANQGSEA. CDR3 sequence: CSLGTDYGYTF.

This rearrangement joins TRBV7-9 to TRBJ1-2; the TCRdb call, TRBD1, lacks DNA for checking. The CDR3 extends over 14 amino acids. The V gene's germline CDR1 is SEHNR and CDR2 FQNEAQ (reference sequence). This chain's CDR3 is CASSPTQGESGYTF.

The rearrangement joins TRBV5-4 to TRBJ2-7; TCRdb's D call of TRBD2 is untestable without DNA. The CDR3 loop spans 15 amino acids. Germline-derived CDR1 and CDR2 are SGHNT and YYREEE (reference sequence). CDR3 amino acids: CASSPTSGTSYEQYF.

This chain joins TRBV13 and TRBJ1-2. Germline CDR1 reads PRHDT; CDR2 reads FYEKMQ (reference sequence). The CDR3 spans 14 residues. The CDR3 sequence: CASRHVQEHSGYTF.

The chain joins TRBV6-2 or TRBV6-3 to TRBJ1-5. The CDR3 contains 13 residues. The germline V gene has CDR1 MNHEY and CDR2 SVGEGT. The CDR3 loop is CASRVNSNQPQHF.

The rearrangement joins TRBV20-1 to TRBJ2-5; TCRdb's D call, TRBD1, is unchecked because there is no DNA. The CDR3 runs to 12 residues. Germline V CDR1 and CDR2: DFQATT, SNEGSKA (reference sequence). The CDR3: CSARDREKTQYF.

V usage is TRBV6-6 and J usage is TRBJ2-6. Germline lookup yields CDR1 MNHNY and CDR2 SVGAGI (reference sequence). CDR3 length: 14 amino acids. CDR3 sequence: CASSYSGQGNVLTF.

The chain is built from TRBV20-1 and TRBJ2-1. This CDR3 has 18 amino acids. In germline, CDR1 is DFQATT, CDR2 SNEGSKA (reference sequence). The CDR3 is CSARDHPSASSSYNEQFF.

The chain carries TRBV19 and TRBJ2-7; the D gene TCRdb calls, TRBD2, cannot be checked with no DNA. In germline, CDR1 is LNHDA, CDR2 SQIVND (reference sequence). There are 16 residues in the CDR3. CDR3 protein: CASSPLRASSPDEQYF.